This T cell receptor beta chain was sequenced for a study of cytomegalovirus exposure and HLA in healthy donors. Regarding the study as a whole: A few chains tied to CMV proved CMV antigen-specific in vitro. Despite most TCR sequences being rare, some public TCRs occurred in many donors. First-cohort TCR clusters tended to co-occur in the roughly 130 validation repertoires, a later analysis found. Associated with cytomegalovirus, according to the listing, were 150 to 200 TCR beta chains.

TCRdb's copy holds only in-frame clones and misses some; the assay was immunoSEQ multiplex PCR. Of 130,000 or so clones in the sample, around 90% were seen once. Comments on this clone: Its antigen is undetermined.

The CDR3 loop spans 15 amino acids. Germline assignment: CDR1 LNHNV and CDR2 YYDKDF (reference sequence). The V and J ends lost 5 bases and 4 bases, in that order; junction bases with no gene match: 4. J is TRBJ2-2 and V is TRBV15; 10 bases match TRBD1. The TCR comes from a woman under 30 in good health and CMV-seronegative. Sequenced: PBMCs. The CDR3 loop is CATSGTGDFTGELFF. For the CDR3, the DNA is TGTGCCACCAGCGGGACAGGGGATTTCACCGGGGAGCTGTTTTTT.